This record concerns one TCR beta chain sequence. The data belong to a study of siplizumab effects on memory and regulatory T cells. The assay was immunoSEQ multiplex PCR, and TCRdb's table has in-frame clones only and misses some. The sample has tens of thousands of clones, 90% to 98% seen once. Germline assignment: CDR1 SGHVS and CDR2 FQNEAQ. This CDR3 contains 14 residues. Germline trimming cut 6 bases from V and 2 bases from J; bases unmatched to any gene: 7. The J gene is TRBJ2-7, the V gene TRBV7-8, with 7 bases identical to TRBD1. The origin of this receptor is a human donor in good health. The sample comprised naive CD8+ T cells sorted from blood. The CDR3 region is CASRFGGQTYEQYF. As DNA, the CDR3 is TGTGCCAGCAGATTTGGGGGACAGACCTACGAGCAGTACTTC.